This T cell receptor (beta chain) was identified in a study of shared clonotypes between healthy human individuals. The wider study: Samples came from two female and a few male donors aged 18 to 49.

The assay was immunoSEQ multiplex PCR, and TCRdb's table has in-frame clones only and misses some. This table holds about 2.5 million clones, about 90% found once. This CDR3 comprises 14 residues. The junction had 6 bases not matched to a gene; V was cut back by 5 bases and J by 3 bases. Germline CDR1 and CDR2: SEHNR and FQNEAQ (reference sequence). Study-wide results and caveats: Naive CD4 clonotype sharing across several donors was 4.5% to 6%.

In this sample, this clone turned up once. No antigen is known for it. The sequence was obtained from a man aged 18-30 years in good health. Some clones in this sample may be carry-over from other donors' samples. Sequencing input: naive CD4+ T cells from PBMCs. Subset here: CD45RA+ positively selected. This chain links TRBV7-9 with TRBJ2-5; TRBD1 aligns across 7 bases. CDR3 nucleotide sequence: TGTGCCAGCAGCGCCCGGGACAGTGAAGAGACCCAGTACTTC. The encoded protein is CASSARDSEETQYF.